The 29 T cell receptor beta chains below were found in one sample sequenced in a study of cytomegalovirus exposure and HLA in healthy donors. Primers included in the PCR were 60 Vbeta and 13 Jbeta primers. Clones were sequenced by immunoSEQ multiplex PCR, and TCRdb holds only the in-frame ones, with some missing. This sample's table has under 200,000 clones. The sample taken for sequencing was PBMCs. The receptors were sampled from a man younger than 40 in good health and CMV-seronegative.

The chain has TRBV15 and TRBJ1-1; perhaps TRBD1 as D (5 bases). There are 16 residues in the CDR3. CDR1 is LNHNV and CDR2 is YYDKDF in the germline V gene (reference sequence). V was pared by 4 bases and J by 6 bases, with 21 bases between. CDR3 region: CATSTEGGAEGAEAFF. The CDR3 nucleotides read TGTGCCACCAGCACCGAAGGAGGGGCCGAGGGAGCTGAAGCTTTCTTT.

The CDR3 DNA reads TGCGCCAGCAGCCAAAATATGGGAGTCATGGGCACTGAAGCTTTCTTT. Protein: CASSQNMGVMGTEAFF. V and J are TRBV4-3 and TRBJ1-1; D gene uncertain. This CDR3 is 16 amino acids long. The ends were cut back, 2 bases at V and 4 bases at J, with 17 bases in the middle. Germline values: CDR1 LGHNA, CDR2 YSLEER.

This sequence joins TRBV5-1 and TRBJ1-3, with D hard to call. Trimming pared 3 bases from V and 0 bases from J, leaving 4 bases between. CDR1 is SGHRS and CDR2 is YFSETQ in the germline V gene. This CDR3 region has 13 residues. For the CDR3, the DNA is TGCGCCAGCAGCTCGGGCTCTGGAAACACCATATATTTT. Encoded protein: CASSSGSGNTIYF.

The chain is built from TRBV27 and TRBJ1-3; TRBD1 matches 10 bases. V was pared by 7 bases and J by 4 bases, with 13 bases of the junction left unmatched. The germline gives CDR1 MNHEY, CDR2 SMNVEV (reference sequence). The CDR3 extends over 17 amino acids. The CDR3 loop is CASTQMTGGARGNTIYF. The CDR3 bases are TGTGCCAGCACCCAAATGACAGGGGGCGCGAGGGGAAACACCATATATTTT.

The chain couples TRBV5-1 to TRBJ2-5; TRBD2 agrees at 8 bases. Germline V lookup: CDR1 SGHRS, CDR2 YFSETQ. V was clipped by 4 bases and J by 4 bases; unmatched bases: 9. This CDR3 is built from 15 residues. CDR3 DNA sequence: TGCGCCAGCAGCCCGGCTATCGGGGGGGGAGAGACCCAGTACTTC. Translating gives CASSPAIGGGETQYF.

The chain links TRBV19 to TRBJ2-1, with a possible D match to TRBD1 (7 bases). V lost 7 bases and J 6 bases, leaving 22 bases between the germline ends. The CDR3 is 16 amino acids. Germline assignment: CDR1 LNHDA and CDR2 SQIVND (reference sequence). In DNA form, the CDR3 reads TGTGCCAGTACCCAGGGGGGCGGGCGGGTTATCAATGAGCAGTTCTTC. Translation: CASTQGGGRVINEQFF.

The chain uses TRBV11-2 and TRBJ1-1; TRBD1 might be the D (5 bases). Germline CDR1 is SGHAT and CDR2 is FQNNGV. The CDR3 extends over 15 amino acids. V lost 6 bases and J lost 4, with 18 bases in between. The CDR3 bases are TGTGCCAGCAGACGGGGACGAGCGGAGGGCACTGAAGCTTTCTTT. This encodes CASRRGRAEGTEAFF.

The chain joins TRBV19 to TRBJ2-2; D ambiguous. This CDR3 region has 15 residues. The germline V and J ends were trimmed by 5 bases and 5 bases, with 15 bases remaining between them. The germline V gene encodes CDR1 LNHDA and CDR2 SQIVND (reference sequence). As DNA, the CDR3 is TGTGCCAGTAGTCGCTCCGATAGATGGACCGGGGAGCTGTTTTTT. Translating it yields CASSRSDRWTGELFF.

The chain uses TRBV18 and TRBJ2-7; maybe TRBD2 (5 bases). The CDR3 is 12 amino acids. V was pared by 3 bases and J by 6 bases, with 9 bases between. Germline-derived CDR1 and CDR2 are KGHSH and LQKENI. As DNA, the CDR3 is TGTGCCAGCTCACCTAGCGACATCGAGCAGTACTTC. Translation gives CASSPSDIEQYF.

The CDR3 DNA follows: TGTGCCAGCAGCTTCGATACAGGGGGCTCCTACGAGCAGTACTTC. It yields the protein CASSFDTGGSYEQYF. J is TRBJ2-7 and V is TRBV5-8; 8 nucleotides align to TRBD1. This CDR3 has 15 residues. Per the germline V gene, CDR1 is SGHTS and CDR2 is YDEGEE. The V and J ends lost 2 bases and 0 bases, in that order; junction bases with no gene match: 4.

CDR3 in DNA: TGCGCCAGCAGCCTGGACAGGGCTGAAGAGACCCAGTACTTC. Translation gives CASSLDRAEETQYF. The V gene is TRBV5-1, the J gene TRBJ2-5, with 8 bases aligning to TRBD1. The CDR3 sequence is 14 residues long. V trimming: 4 bases; J trimming: 3 bases; junction bases outside the gene matches: 5. Germline V gene data show CDR1 as SGHRS and CDR2 as YFSETQ.

V and J are TRBV5-1 and TRBJ2-7; 7 nucleotides match TRBD1. The CDR3 spans 14 residues. Germline CDR1 SGHRS, CDR2 YFSETQ. The junction had 10 bases not matched to a gene; V was cut back by 5 bases and J by 5 bases. The CDR3 reads CASSNLGGENEQYF. The CDR3 nucleotides are TGCGCCAGCAGTAACTTAGGGGGCGAAAACGAGCAGTACTTC.

The chain carries TRBV10-1 and TRBJ2-1, with 10 positions matching TRBD1. This CDR3 has 18 residues. V lost 2 bases, J lost 7 bases, and 14 bases stayed unmatched. The V gene's germline CDR1 is WNHNN and CDR2 SYGVQD (reference sequence). The CDR3, as DNA: TGCGCCAGCAGTGAGAGTGTTCGTGGTGGGACAGGGGTAAATGAGCAGTTCTTC. This gives the protein CASSESVRGGTGVNEQFF.

Regarding this clone: Other DNA variants within this sample encode the same CDR3. The chain uses TRBV5-6 and TRBJ2-3; 7 positions agree with TRBD2. The germline V gene encodes CDR1 SGHDT and CDR2 YYEEEE. The CDR3 totals 15 residues. The V and J ends lost 0 bases and 1 base, in that order; junction bases with no gene match: 2. CDR3 residues: CASSLGAGGTDTQYF. Written as DNA, the CDR3 is TGTGCCAGCAGCTTGGGGGCGGGAGGCACAGATACGCAGTATTTT.

The rearrangement links TRBV4-1 to TRBJ1-1, with D unresolved. The CDR3 has 14 residues. Germline V CDR1 and CDR2: MGHRA, YSYEKL. Trimming cost V 2 bases and J 0 bases, with 7 bases left between them. CDR3 loop: CASSQQIMNTEAFF. Written as DNA, the CDR3 is TGCGCCAGCAGCCAACAGATTATGAACACTGAAGCTTTCTTT.

The genes are TRBV11-1 and TRBJ2-2; D is possibly TRBD1 (6 bases). Germline values: CDR1 SGHAT, CDR2 FQDESV (reference sequence). V was trimmed by 3 bases and J by 6 bases, leaving 14 bases between them. The CDR3 extends over 15 amino acids. The CDR3 loop is CASSLGAGVSGELFF. CDR3 coding DNA: TGTGCCAGCAGCTTGGGGGCCGGGGTTTCCGGGGAGCTGTTTTTT. The variable domain in full, completed from reference TRBV11-1 and TRBJ2-2, reads EAEVAQSPRYKITEKSQAVAFWCDPISGHATLYWYRQILGQGPELLVQFQDESVVDDSQLPKDRFSAERLKGVDSTLKIQPAELGDSAMYLCASSLGAGVSGELFFGEGSRLTVL.

The chain recombines TRBV15 with TRBJ1-1; D is unclear. CDR3 length: 14 amino acids. V lost 0 bases, J lost 1 base, and 6 bases lay in between. Germline CDR1 is LNHNV and CDR2 is YYDKDF (reference sequence). The CDR3 DNA follows: TGTGCCACCAGCAGAGATTCGGGGAACACTGAAGCTTTCTTT. Amino acids: CATSRDSGNTEAFF.

This CDR3 reads CASSTRSSYNEQFF. The CDR3 DNA follows: TGTGCCAGCAGCACCCGCAGCTCCTACAATGAGCAGTTCTTC. The chain couples TRBV7-2 to TRBJ2-1; D not resolved. The CDR3 sequence is 14 residues long. V gave up 5 bases and J gave up 0 bases, with 8 bases separating them. Germline V gene lookup returns CDR1 SGHTA and CDR2 FQGNSA.

This rearrangement joins TRBV30 to TRBJ1-3; maybe TRBD1 (5 bases). Germline CDR1 reads GTSNPN; CDR2 reads SVGIG (reference sequence). This CDR3 contains 16 residues. Trimming cost V 4 bases and J 0 bases, with 16 bases left between them. As DNA, the CDR3 is TGTGCCTGGACCCTTGGTGGGGCTTTCTCTGGAAACACCATATATTTT. Residues: CAWTLGGAFSGNTIYF.

The rearrangement joins TRBV6-5 to TRBJ2-7, with 9 bases lining up with TRBD2. With V trimmed by 6 bases and J by 0 bases, 6 bases remained unmatched. The length of the CDR3 is 15 residues. Germline values: CDR1 MNHEY, CDR2 SVGAGI. The CDR3 is CASRDLAGSSYEQYF. The CDR3 DNA sequence: TGTGCCAGCAGGGATCTAGCGGGGAGCTCCTACGAGCAGTACTTC.

This chain uses TRBV19 with TRBJ1-1, with TRBD1 matching over 7 bases. The CDR3 runs to 15 residues. Trimming at V came to 7 bases and at J to 4 bases, leaving 12 bases not matched to a gene. Germline V gives CDR1 LNHDA, CDR2 SQIVND (reference sequence). The CDR3 nucleotides are TGTGCCAGTAATTCAAACAGGGGCTACGGCACTGAAGCTTTCTTT. Translated: CASNSNRGYGTEAFF.

CDR3 sequence reads: CASSINRDTQQYF. The CDR3 DNA reads as TGTGCCAGCAGTATTAACCGGGACACTCAGCAGTACTTC. V usage is TRBV28 and J usage is TRBJ2-7; maybe TRBD1 (6 bases). The V gene's germline CDR1 is MDHEN and CDR2 SYDVKM. The CDR3 sequence is 13 residues long. V lost 5 bases to trimming and J lost 8 bases, with 16 bases between them.

The rearrangement links TRBV6-1 to TRBJ2-3; TRBD2 matches at 10 bases. V was clipped by 4 bases and J by 4 bases; unmatched bases: 5. Germline CDR1 is MNHNS and CDR2 is SASEGT. CDR3 length equals 15 residues. CDR3 protein: CASSAPSGSPDTQYF. As DNA, the CDR3 is TGTGCCAGCAGTGCCCCTAGCGGGAGCCCAGATACGCAGTATTTT.

The chain uses TRBV10-3 and TRBJ1-2, with 12 bases lining up with TRBD1. Germline CDR1 and CDR2: ENHRY and SYGVKD. Trimming removed 6 bases from V and 1 base from J; junction bases left unmatched: 6. This CDR3 contains 16 residues. DNA of the CDR3: TGTGCCATCAGGGCGGGACAGGGGGCCCGTAACTATGGCTACACCTTC. It yields the protein CAIRAGQGARNYGYTF.

V is TRBV6-5 and J is TRBJ1-1, with 7 bases identical to TRBD1. With V trimmed by 0 bases and J by 11 bases, 12 bases remained unmatched. The CDR3 runs to 15 residues. Germline CDR1 reads MNHEY; CDR2 reads SVGAGI. CDR3 sequence reads: CASSYSVADPGGAFF. As DNA, the CDR3 is TGTGCCAGCAGTTACTCGGTCGCTGACCCAGGGGGGGCTTTCTTT.

This chain connects TRBV6-5 to TRBJ2-5, with TRBD1 matching 9 bases. The CDR3 is 14 residues long. J gave up 4 bases and V 4 bases, and 4 bases lay outside the gene matches. Germline CDR1 is MNHEY and CDR2 is SVGAGI. The DNA for the CDR3 is TGTGCCAGCAGTTGGACAGGGGAACTAGAGACCCAGTACTTC. This codes for CASSWTGELETQYF.

The chain carries TRBV6-4 and TRBJ2-6; D is unclear. Trimming left V 1 base short and J 0 bases short, with 4 bases between. Germline CDR1 is MRHNA and CDR2 is SNTAGT. The CDR3 runs to 15 residues. Here the CDR3 DNA reads TGTGCCAGCAGTGACTATAACTCTGGGGCCAACGTCCTGACTTTC. Protein: CASSDYNSGANVLTF.

Written as DNA, the CDR3 is TGTGCCACCCAGGGGGCTGGGAACGAGCAGTACTTC. Protein: CATQGAGNEQYF. The V gene is TRBV10-3, the J gene TRBJ2-7; 8 bases fit TRBD1. Per the germline V gene, CDR1 is ENHRY and CDR2 is SYGVKD. Trimming at V came to 10 bases and at J to 5 bases, leaving 7 bases not matched to a gene. The CDR3 consists of 12 residues.

The CDR3 here is CATLAGTFYNEQFF. As DNA, the CDR3 is TGTGCCACCTTAGCCGGGACTTTTTACAATGAGCAGTTCTTC. The V call is TRBV10-3, the J call TRBJ2-1; the D gene is possibly TRBD2 (6 bases). The CDR3 is 14 residues long. Germline CDR1 reads ENHRY; CDR2 reads SYGVKD. V lost 10 bases and J 4 bases, leaving 17 bases between the germline ends.